The clone carrying this TCR beta chain was detected only a few times. A J-beta primer mix and a sample-barcoded 5' primer were used in a second PCR of roughly 6 to 11 cycles. From the 5' RACE reads, TCRdb called clonotypes with MiXCR, one entry per CDR3 protein. The data show about 1.7 million distinct CDR3 sequences, with roughly 28% seen just once and approximately 7.7% held by the top ten. Trimming shortened V by 5 bases and J by 2 bases, and 13 bases separated the two germline ends. This CDR3 spans 14 amino acids. Germline CDR1 SEHNR, CDR2 FQNEAQ (reference sequence). The source of the sample is a study of blood T cells in healthy people across ages.

The TCR sequence derives from a woman aged 25 to 39 in good health. This rearrangement joins TRBV7-9 to TRBJ2-7; TRBD1 might be the D (6 bases). Sequencing was performed on blood. CDR3 nucleotide sequence: TGTGCCAGCAGCCGGACAGAATATACCTACGAGCAGTACTTC. Its protein product is CASSRTEYTYEQYF.